This T cell receptor beta chain was profiled in a study of blood T cell repertoires in COVID-19. This CDR3 region has 12 residues. From germline, CDR1 is GTSNPN and CDR2 SVGIG (reference sequence). V shed 1 base and J shed 4 bases, with 5 bases lying between them. Repertoires were generated with immunoSEQ multiplex PCR, while TCRdb's copy carries only in-frame clones and drops some. Altogether around 100,000 clones are present, over 75% being singletons, with the ten largest covering 20% to 25%. The sequence was collected from a man aged 65 to 79 with active or convalescent COVID-19. The source material was peripheral blood. The genes are TRBV30 and TRBJ1-5; D unclear. CDR3 sequence (DNA): TGTGCCTGGAGTGGGGAGAATCAGCCCCAGCATTTT. Its protein is CAWSGENQPQHF.